The T cell receptor beta chain described here comes from a study of blood T cell repertoires in COVID-19. Study background: The origin of the acute and convalescent COVID-19 samples was the United States, Italy and Spain. Sample material is recorded as cDNA or gDNA derived from T cells, B-cell-depleted T cells, or PBMCs.

Germline V gene data show CDR1 as ENHRY and CDR2 as SYGVKD. The junction had 9 bases not matched to a gene; V was cut back by 4 bases and J by 4 bases. The CDR3 runs to 17 residues. Original handling: Reference gene primer amplification in the assay estimated nucleated cell counts. Repertoires were generated with immunoSEQ multiplex PCR, while TCRdb's copy carries only in-frame clones and drops some. Clonal size and the V and J genes are those of that table, whereas D and trimming came from the DNA. The sample holds around 220,000 clones, roughly 80% seen once. The sequencing sample was made of peripheral blood. This receptor was taken from an elderly woman with active or convalescent COVID-19. This chain uses TRBV10-3 with TRBJ2-2, with TRBD1 identical over 10 bases. The CDR3 region is CAISGIPGQGTTGELFF. The DNA for the CDR3 is TGTGCCATCAGTGGTATCCCGGGACAGGGGACCACCGGGGAGCTGTTTTTT.